This record concerns one T cell receptor beta chain sequence. What it recognizes is unknown. Germline V gene data show CDR1 as MNHNS and CDR2 as SASEGT. This CDR3 has 15 residues. Trimming removed 1 base from V and 5 bases from J; junction bases left unmatched: 2. It was with 60 Vbeta and 13 Jbeta primers that the PCR ran. Produced via immunoSEQ multiplex PCR; TCRdb's table is partial and in-frame only. The sample contains under 130,000 clones, around three quarters of which appear only once. The data were taken from a study of cytomegalovirus exposure and HLA in healthy donors. Study-level findings and limits: Accurate HLA-A and HLA-B prediction from TCR beta sequences was reported for most subjects. Later analysis identified a missense DCLRE1C variant that was linked to TCR beta V- and J-gene trimming. TRBV6-2, TRBV6-3 and other indistinguishable V segments were excluded. Presence/absence analyses assumed roughly uniform sequencing depth across donors, which may not hold.

The chain uses TRBV6-1 and TRBJ2-2, with 9 positions matching TRBD2. This TCR came from a man aged 50 to 59 in good health and CMV-seropositive. Sequencing was performed on PBMCs. CDR3: CASSEVAGGTGELFF. CDR3 nucleotides: TGTGCCAGCAGTGAAGTTGCGGGAGGGACCGGGGAGCTGTTTTTT.